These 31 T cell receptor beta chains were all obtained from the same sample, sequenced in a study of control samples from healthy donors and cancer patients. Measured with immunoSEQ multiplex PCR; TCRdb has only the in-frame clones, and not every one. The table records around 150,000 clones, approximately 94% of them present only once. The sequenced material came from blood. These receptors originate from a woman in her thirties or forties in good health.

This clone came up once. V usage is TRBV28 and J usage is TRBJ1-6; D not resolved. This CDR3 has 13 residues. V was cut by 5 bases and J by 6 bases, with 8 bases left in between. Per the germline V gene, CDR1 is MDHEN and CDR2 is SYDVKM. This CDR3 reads CASSPPANSPLHF. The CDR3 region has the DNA TGTGCCAGCAGTCCGCCAGCTAATTCACCCCTCCACTTT.

The CDR3 nucleotides read TGTGCCAGTACCAGCCCAGCGAGGGCCGGGGAGCTGTTTTTT. Translated: CASTSPARAGELFF. The chain is built from TRBV19 and TRBJ2-2, with D tentatively TRBD2 (5 bases). This CDR3 spans 14 amino acids. The germline CDR1 and CDR2 sequences are LNHDA and SQIVND (reference sequence). V lost 7 bases and J lost 6, with 15 bases in between.

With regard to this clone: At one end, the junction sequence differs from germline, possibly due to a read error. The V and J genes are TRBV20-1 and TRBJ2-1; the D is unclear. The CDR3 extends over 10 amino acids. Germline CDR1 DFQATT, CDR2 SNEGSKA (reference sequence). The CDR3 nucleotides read TGCAGTGCTTACTACCATGAGCAGTTCTTC. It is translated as CSAYYHEQFF.

CDR3 sequence reads: CASSQDLRGARGYGYTF. DNA of the CDR3: TGCGCCAGCAGCCAAGATCTGCGGGGGGCTAGGGGCTATGGCTACACCTTC. The chain employs TRBV4-3 and TRBJ1-2, with D maybe TRBD1 (6 bases). V shed 0 bases and J shed 4 bases, with 18 bases lying between them. The CDR3 runs to 17 residues. Germline values: CDR1 LGHNA, CDR2 YSLEER.

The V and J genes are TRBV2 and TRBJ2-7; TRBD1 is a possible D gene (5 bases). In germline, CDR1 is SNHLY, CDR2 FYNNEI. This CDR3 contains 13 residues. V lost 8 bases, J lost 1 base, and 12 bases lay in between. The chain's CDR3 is CASGQGMSYEQYF. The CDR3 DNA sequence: TGTGCCAGCGGGCAGGGTATGTCCTACGAGCAGTACTTC.

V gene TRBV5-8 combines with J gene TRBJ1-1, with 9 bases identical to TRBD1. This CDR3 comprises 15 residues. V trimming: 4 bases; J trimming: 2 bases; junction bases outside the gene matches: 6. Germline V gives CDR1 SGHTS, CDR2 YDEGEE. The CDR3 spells CASSQDTGGNTEAFF. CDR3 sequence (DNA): TGTGCCAGCAGCCAAGATACAGGGGGCAACACTGAAGCTTTCTTT.

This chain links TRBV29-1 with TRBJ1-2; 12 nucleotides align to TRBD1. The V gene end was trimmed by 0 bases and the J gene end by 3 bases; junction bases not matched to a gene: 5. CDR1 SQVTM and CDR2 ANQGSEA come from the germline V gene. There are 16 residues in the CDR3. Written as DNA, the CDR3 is TGCAGCGTTGAAGACAGGGGACAGGGGGCGGACTATGGCTACACCTTC. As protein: CSVEDRGQGADYGYTF.

CDR3 in DNA: TGTGCCAGCAGGATTGGGAGCTCCTACGAGCAGTACTTC. It codes for CASRIGSSYEQYF. V usage is TRBV5-6 and J usage is TRBJ2-7; possibly TRBD2 for D (5 bases). Germline V gives CDR1 SGHDT, CDR2 YYEEEE. V was shortened by 5 bases and J by 0 bases, with 9 bases between the two germline ends. The CDR3 extends over 13 amino acids.

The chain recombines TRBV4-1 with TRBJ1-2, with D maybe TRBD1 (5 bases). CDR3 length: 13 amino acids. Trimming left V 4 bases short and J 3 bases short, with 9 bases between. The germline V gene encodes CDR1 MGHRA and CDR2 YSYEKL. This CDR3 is CASSLGTDYGYTF. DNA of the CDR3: TGCGCCAGCAGCCTGGGGACGGACTATGGCTACACCTTC.

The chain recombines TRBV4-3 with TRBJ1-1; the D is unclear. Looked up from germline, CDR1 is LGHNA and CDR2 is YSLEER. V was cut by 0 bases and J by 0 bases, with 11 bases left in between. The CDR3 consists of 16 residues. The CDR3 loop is CASSQDPTTMNTEAFF. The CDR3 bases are TGCGCCAGCAGCCAAGATCCAACAACCATGAACACTGAAGCTTTCTTT.

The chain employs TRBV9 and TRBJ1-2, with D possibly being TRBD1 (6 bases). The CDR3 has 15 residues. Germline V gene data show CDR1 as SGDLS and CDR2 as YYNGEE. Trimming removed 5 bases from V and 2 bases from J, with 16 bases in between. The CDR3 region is CASRDHREGNYGYTF. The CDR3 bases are TGTGCCAGCAGAGATCACAGGGAGGGGAACTATGGCTACACCTTC.

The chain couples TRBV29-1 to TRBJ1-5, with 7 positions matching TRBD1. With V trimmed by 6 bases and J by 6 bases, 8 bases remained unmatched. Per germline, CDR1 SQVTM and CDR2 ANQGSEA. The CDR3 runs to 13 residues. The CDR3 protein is CSVRQGLSQPQHF. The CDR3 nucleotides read TGCAGCGTGAGACAGGGCCTGAGTCAGCCCCAGCATTTT.

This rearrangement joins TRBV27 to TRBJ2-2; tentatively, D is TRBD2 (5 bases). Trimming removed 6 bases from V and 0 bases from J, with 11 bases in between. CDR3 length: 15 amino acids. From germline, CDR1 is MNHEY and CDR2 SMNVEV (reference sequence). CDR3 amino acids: CASSRWTSNTGELFF. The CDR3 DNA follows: TGTGCCAGCAGCCGATGGACTTCGAACACCGGGGAGCTGTTTTTT.

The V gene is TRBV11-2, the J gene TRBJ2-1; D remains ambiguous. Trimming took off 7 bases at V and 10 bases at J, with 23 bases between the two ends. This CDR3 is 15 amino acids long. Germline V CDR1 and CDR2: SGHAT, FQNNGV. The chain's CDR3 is CASTYGLEKRWEQFF. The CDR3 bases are TGTGCCAGCACCTACGGGCTCGAGAAGAGATGGGAGCAGTTCTTC.

The CDR3 is CASSYATGPYEQYF. Written as DNA, the CDR3 is TGTGCCAGCAGCTATGCGACAGGGCCCTACGAGCAGTACTTC. The V call is TRBV7-2, the J call TRBJ2-7; 7 nucleotides line up with TRBD1. This CDR3 has 14 residues. The junction had 5 bases not matched to a gene; V was cut back by 4 bases and J by 2 bases. CDR1 and CDR2 from the germline V gene are SGHTA and FQGNSA.

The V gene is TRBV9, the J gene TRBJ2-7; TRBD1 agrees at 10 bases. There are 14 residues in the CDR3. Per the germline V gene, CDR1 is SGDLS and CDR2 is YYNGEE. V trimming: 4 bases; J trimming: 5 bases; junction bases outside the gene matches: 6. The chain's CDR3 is CASSSGQGQNEQYF. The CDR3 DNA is TGTGCCAGCAGCTCGGGACAGGGGCAAAACGAGCAGTACTTC.

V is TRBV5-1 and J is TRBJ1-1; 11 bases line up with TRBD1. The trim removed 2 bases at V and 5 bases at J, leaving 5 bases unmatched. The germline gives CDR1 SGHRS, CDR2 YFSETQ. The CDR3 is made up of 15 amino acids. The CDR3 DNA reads TGCGCCAGCAGCTTAGGACAGGGGGCGCGGACTGAAGCTTTCTTT. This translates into CASSLGQGARTEAFF.

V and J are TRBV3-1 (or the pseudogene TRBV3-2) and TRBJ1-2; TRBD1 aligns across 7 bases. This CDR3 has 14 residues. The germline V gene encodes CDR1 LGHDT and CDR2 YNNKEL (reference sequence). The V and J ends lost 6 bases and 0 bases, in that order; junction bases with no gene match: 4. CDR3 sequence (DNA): TGTGCCAGCAGTCCGGACAGGCCTAACTATGGCTACACCTTC. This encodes CASSPDRPNYGYTF.

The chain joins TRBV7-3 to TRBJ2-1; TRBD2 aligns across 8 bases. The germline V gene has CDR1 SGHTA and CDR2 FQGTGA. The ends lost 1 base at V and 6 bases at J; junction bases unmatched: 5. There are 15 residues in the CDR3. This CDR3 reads CASSLSGGTFNEQFF. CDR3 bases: TGTGCCAGCAGCTTAAGCGGGGGGACTTTCAATGAGCAGTTCTTC.

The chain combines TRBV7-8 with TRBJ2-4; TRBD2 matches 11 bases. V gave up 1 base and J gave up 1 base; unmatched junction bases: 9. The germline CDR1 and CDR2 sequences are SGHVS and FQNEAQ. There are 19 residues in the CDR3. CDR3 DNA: TGTGCCAGCAGCTTAGTAGCGGGGGGGCATAATGGTGCCAAAAACATTCAGTACTTC. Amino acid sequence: CASSLVAGGHNGAKNIQYF. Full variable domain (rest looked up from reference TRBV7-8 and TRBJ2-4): GAGVSQSPRYKVAKRGQDVALRCDPISGHVSLFWYQQALGQGPEFLTYFQNEAQLDKSGLPSDRFFAERPEGSVSTLKIQRTQQEDSAVYLCASSLVAGGHNGAKNIQYFGAGTRLSVL.

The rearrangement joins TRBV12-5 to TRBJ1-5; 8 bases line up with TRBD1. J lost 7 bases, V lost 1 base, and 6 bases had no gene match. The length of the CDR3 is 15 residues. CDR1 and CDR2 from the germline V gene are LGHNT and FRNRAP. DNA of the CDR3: TGTGCTAGTGGTTTGGAAGGACAGGGCCGCCAGCCCCAGCATTTT. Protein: CASGLEGQGRQPQHF.

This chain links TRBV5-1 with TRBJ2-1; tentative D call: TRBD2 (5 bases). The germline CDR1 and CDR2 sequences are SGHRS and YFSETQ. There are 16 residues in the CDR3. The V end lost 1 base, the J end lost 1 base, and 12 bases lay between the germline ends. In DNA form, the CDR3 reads TGCGCCAGCAGCTTGATTAAAAGCGGATCCTACAATGAGCAGTTCTTC. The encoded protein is CASSLIKSGSYNEQFF.

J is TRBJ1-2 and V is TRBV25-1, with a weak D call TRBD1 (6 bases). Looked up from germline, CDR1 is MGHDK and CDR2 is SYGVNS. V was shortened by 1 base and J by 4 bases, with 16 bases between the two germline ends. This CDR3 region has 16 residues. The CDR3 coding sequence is TGTGCCAGCAGTGAATCACTACAGGGCCCTTCCTATGGCTACACCTTC. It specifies CASSESLQGPSYGYTF.

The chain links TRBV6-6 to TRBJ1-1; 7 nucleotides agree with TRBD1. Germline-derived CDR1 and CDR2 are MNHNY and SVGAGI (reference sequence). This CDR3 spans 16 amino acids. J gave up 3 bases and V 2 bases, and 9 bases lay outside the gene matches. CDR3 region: CASSYSLKGGYTEAFF. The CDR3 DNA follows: TGTGCCAGCAGTTACAGCCTAAAAGGGGGCTACACTGAAGCTTTCTTT.

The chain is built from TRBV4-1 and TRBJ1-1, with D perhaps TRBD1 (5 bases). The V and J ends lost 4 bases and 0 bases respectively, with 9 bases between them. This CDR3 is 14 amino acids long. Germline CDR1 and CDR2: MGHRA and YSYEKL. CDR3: CASSRATVNTEAFF. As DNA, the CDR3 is TGCGCCAGCAGCCGGGCGACAGTGAACACTGAAGCTTTCTTT.

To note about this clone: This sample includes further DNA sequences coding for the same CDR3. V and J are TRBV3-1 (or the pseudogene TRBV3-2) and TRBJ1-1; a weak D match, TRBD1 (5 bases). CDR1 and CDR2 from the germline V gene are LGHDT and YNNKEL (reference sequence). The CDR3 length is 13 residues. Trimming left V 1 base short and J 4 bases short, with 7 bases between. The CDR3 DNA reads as TGTGCCAGCAGCCAAGGAAGGGGCACTGAAGCTTTCTTT. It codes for CASSQGRGTEAFF.

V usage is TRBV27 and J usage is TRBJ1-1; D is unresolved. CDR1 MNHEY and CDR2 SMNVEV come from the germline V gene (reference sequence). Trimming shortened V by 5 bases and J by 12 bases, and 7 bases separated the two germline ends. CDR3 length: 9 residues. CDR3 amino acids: CASSPKTFF. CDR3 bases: TGTGCCAGCAGTCCCAAAACTTTCTTT.

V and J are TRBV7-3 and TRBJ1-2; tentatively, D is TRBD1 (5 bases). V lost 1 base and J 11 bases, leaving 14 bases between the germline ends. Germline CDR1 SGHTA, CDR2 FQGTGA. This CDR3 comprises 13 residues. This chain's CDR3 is CASSLSAGNRYTF. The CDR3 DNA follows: TGTGCCAGCAGCTTAAGCGCAGGGAATAGGTACACCTTC.

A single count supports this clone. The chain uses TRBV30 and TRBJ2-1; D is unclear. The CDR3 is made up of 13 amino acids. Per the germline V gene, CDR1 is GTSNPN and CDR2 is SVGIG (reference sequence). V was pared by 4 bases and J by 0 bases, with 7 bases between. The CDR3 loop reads CAWTRSSYNEQFF. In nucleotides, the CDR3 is TGTGCCTGGACTCGGAGCTCCTACAATGAGCAGTTCTTC.

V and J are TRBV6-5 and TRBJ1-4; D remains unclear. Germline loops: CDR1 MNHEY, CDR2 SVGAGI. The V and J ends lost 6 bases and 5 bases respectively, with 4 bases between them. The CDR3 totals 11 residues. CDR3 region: CASRRNEKLFF. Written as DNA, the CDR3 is TGTGCCAGCAGACGCAATGAAAAACTGTTTTTT.

The CDR3 sequence is CASSSVSSGNTIYF. In nucleotides, the CDR3 is TGTGCCAGCAGCTCGGTCAGCTCTGGAAACACCATATATTTT. The rearrangement links TRBV7-9 to TRBJ1-3, with D hard to call. This CDR3 region has 14 residues. Germline CDR1 is SEHNR and CDR2 is FQNEAQ (reference sequence). The V end was cut by 4 bases, the J end by 0 bases, with 7 bases between.